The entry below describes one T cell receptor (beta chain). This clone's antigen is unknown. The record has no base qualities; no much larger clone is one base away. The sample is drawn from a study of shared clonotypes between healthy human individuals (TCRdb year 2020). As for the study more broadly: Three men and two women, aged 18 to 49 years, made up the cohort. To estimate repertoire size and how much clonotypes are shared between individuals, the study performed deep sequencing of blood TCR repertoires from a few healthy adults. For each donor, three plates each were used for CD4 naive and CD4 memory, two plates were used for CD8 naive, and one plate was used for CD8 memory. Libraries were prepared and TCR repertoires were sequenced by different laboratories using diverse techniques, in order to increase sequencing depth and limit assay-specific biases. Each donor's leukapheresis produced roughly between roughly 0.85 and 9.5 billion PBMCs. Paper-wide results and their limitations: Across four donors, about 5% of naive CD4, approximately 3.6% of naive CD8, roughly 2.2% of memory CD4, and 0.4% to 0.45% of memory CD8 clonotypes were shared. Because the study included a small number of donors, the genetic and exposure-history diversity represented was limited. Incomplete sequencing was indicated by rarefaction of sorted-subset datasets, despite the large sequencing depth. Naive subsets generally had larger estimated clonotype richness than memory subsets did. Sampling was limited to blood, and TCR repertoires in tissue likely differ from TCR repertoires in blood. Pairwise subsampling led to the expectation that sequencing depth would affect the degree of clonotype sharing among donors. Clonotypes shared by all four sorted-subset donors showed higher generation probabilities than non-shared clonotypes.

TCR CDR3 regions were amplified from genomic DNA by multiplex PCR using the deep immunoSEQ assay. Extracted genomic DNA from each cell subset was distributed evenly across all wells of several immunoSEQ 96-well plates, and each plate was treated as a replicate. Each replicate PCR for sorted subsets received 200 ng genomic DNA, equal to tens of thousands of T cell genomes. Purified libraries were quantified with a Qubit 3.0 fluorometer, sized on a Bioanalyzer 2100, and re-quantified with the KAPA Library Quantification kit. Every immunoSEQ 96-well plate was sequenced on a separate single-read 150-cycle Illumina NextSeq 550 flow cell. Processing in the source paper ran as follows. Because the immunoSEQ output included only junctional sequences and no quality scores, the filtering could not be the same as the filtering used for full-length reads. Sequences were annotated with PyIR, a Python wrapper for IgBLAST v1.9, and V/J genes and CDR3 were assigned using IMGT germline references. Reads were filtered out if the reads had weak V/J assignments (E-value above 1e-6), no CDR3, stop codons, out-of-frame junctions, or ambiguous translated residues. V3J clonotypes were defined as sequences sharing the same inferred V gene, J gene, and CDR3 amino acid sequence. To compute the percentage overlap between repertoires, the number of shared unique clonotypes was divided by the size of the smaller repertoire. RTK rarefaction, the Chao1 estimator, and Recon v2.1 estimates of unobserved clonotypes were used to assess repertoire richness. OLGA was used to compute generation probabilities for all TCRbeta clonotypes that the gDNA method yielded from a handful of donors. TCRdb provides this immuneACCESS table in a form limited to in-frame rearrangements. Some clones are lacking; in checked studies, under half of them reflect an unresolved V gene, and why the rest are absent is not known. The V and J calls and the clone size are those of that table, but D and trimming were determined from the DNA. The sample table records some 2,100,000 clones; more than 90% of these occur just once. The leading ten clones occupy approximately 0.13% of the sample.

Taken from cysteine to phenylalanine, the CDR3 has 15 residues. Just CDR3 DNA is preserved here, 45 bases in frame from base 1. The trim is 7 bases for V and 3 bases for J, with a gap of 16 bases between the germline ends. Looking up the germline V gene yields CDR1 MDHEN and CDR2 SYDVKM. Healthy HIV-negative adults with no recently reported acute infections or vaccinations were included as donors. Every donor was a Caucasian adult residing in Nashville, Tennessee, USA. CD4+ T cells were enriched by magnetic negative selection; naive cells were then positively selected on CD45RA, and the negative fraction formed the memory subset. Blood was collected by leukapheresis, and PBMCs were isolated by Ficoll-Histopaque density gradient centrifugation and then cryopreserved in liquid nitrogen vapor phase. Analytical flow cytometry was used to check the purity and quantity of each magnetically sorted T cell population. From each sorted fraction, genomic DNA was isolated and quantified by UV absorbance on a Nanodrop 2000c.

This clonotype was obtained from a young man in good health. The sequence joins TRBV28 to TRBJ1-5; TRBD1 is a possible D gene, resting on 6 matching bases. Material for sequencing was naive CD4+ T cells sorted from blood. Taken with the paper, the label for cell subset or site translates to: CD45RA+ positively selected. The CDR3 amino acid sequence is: CASNPSTGNNQPQHF. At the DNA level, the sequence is TGTGCCAGCAATCCGAGCACAGGGAACAATCAGCCCCAGCATTTT.